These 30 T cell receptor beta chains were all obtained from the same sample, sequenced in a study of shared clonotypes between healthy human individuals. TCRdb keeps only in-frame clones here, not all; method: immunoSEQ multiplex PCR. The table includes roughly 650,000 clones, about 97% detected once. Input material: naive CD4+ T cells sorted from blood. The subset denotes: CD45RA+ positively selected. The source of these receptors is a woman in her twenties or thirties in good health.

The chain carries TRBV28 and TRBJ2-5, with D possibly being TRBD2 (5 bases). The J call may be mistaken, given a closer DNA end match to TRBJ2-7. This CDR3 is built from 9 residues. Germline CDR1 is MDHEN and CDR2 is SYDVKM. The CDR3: CKAAGEQYF. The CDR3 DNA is TGTAAGGCGGCGGGCGAGCAGTACTTC.

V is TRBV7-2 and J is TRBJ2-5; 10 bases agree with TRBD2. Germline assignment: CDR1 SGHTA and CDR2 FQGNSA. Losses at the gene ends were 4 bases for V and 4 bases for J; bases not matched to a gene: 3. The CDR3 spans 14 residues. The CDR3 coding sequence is TGTGCCAGCAGCTGGGGACTAGCGCGAGAGACCCAGTACTTC. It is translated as CASSWGLARETQYF.

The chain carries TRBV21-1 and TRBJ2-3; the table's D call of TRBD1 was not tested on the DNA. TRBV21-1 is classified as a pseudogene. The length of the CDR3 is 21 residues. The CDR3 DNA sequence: TGTGCCAGCAGCAAAGCGGGACATGGAGACAGGGGCCCCGGGGGCACAGATACGCAGTATTTT. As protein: CASSKAGHGDRGPGGTDTQYF.

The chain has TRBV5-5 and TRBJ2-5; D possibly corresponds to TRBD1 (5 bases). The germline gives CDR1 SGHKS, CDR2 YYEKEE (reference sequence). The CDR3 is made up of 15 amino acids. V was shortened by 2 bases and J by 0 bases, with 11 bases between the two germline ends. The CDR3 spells CASSLQDPHQETQYF. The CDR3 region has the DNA TGTGCCAGCAGCTTACAGGACCCCCACCAAGAGACCCAGTACTTC.

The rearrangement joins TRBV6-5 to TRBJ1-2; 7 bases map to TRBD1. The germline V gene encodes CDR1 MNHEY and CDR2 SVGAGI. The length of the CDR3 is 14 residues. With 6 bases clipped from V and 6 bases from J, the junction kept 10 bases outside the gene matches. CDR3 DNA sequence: TGTGCCAGCAGAAAACAGGGGAGCGGGAATGGCTACACCTTC. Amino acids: CASRKQGSGNGYTF.

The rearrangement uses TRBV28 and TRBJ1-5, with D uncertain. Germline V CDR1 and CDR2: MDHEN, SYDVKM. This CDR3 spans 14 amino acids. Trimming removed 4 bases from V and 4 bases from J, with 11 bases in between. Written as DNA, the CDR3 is TGTGCCAGCAGTTCAGGACGTAGAAATCAGCCCCAGCATTTT. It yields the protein CASSSGRRNQPQHF.

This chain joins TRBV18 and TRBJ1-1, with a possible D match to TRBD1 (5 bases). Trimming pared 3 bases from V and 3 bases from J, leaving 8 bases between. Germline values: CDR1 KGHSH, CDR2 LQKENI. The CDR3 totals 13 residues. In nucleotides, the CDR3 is TGTGCCAGCTCACCGAGCAGGGACACTGAAGCTTTCTTT. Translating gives CASSPSRDTEAFF.

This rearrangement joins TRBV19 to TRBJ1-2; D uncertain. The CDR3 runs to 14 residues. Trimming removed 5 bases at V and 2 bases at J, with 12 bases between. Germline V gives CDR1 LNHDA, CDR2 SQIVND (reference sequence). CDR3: CASSHLSENYGYTF. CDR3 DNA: TGTGCCAGTAGTCATCTCTCAGAAAACTATGGCTACACCTTC.

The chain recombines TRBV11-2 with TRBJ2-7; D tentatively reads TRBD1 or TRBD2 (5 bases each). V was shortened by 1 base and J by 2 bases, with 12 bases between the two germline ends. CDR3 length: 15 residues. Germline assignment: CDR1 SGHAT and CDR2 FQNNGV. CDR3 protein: CASSLVARGAYEQYF. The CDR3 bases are TGTGCCAGCAGCTTAGTGGCTAGAGGGGCCTACGAGCAGTACTTC.

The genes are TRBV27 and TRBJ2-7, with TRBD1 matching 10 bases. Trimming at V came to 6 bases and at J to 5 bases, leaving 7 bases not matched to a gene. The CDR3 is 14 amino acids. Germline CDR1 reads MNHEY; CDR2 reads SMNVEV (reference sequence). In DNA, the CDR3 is TGTGCCAGCAGCACCGGGACAGGGGTCCACGAGCAGTACTTC. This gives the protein CASSTGTGVHEQYF.

CDR3 in amino acids: CASSMTGAGNTIYF. The CDR3 coding sequence is TGTGCCAGCAGTATGACAGGGGCCGGAAACACCATATATTTT. The J gene is TRBJ1-3, the V gene TRBV27; 8 bases map to TRBD1. Per germline, CDR1 MNHEY and CDR2 SMNVEV (reference sequence). V was clipped by 5 bases and J by 4 bases; unmatched bases: 4. CDR3 length: 14 residues.

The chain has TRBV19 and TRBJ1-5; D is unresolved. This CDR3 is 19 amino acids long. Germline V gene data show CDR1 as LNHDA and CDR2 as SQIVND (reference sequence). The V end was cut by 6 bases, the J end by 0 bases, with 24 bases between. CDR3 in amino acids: CASRGPAGFSVYSNQPQHF. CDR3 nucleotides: TGTGCCAGTAGAGGACCCGCGGGGTTTAGCGTTTATAGCAATCAGCCCCAGCATTTT. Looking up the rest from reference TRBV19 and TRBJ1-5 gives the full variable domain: DGGITQSPKYLFRKEGQNVTLSCEQNLNHDAMYWYRQDPGQGLRLIYYSQIVNDFQKGDIAEGYSVSREKKESFPLTVTSAQKNPTAFYLCASRGPAGFSVYSNQPQHFGDGTRLSIL.

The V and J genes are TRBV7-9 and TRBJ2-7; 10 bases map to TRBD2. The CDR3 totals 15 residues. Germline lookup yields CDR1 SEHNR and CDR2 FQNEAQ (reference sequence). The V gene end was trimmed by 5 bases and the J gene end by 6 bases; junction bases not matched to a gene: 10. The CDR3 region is CASSPLPSGSFEQYF. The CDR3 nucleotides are TGTGCCAGCAGCCCCTTGCCTAGCGGGAGTTTCGAGCAGTACTTC.

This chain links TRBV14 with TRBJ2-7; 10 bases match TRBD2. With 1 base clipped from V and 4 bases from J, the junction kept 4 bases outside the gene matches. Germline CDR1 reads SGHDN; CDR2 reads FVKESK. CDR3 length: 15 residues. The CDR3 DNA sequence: TGTGCCAGCAGCCAAGCCCTAGCGGGAGATTACGAGCAGTACTTC. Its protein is CASSQALAGDYEQYF.

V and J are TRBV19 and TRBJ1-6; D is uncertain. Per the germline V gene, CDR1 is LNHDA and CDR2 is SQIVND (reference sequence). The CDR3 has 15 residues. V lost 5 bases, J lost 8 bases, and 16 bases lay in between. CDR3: CASSARRLVDSPLHF. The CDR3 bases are TGTGCCAGTAGTGCGCGCCGGTTGGTGGATTCACCCCTCCACTTT.

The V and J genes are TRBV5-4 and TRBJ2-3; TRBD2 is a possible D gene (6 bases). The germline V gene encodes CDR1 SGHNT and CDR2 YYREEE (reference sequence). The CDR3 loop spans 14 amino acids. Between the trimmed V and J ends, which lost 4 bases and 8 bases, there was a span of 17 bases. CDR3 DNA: TGTGCCAGCAGCAGTAGCGGAGCCTCGGGTACGCAGTATTTT. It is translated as CASSSSGASGTQYF.

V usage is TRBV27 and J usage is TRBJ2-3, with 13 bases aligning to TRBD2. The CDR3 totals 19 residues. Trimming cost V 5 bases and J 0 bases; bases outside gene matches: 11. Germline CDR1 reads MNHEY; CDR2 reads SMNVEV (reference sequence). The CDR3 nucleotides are TGTGCCAGCAGTACACGGACACGGGGACTAGCGGGAAGCACAGATACGCAGTATTTT. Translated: CASSTRTRGLAGSTDTQYF.

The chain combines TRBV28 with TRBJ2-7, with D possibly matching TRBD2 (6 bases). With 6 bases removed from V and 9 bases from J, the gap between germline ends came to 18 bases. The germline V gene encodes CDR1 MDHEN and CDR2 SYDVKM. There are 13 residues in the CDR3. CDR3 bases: TGTGCCAGCAGACAAGAACGGGGGTATGGGCAGTACTTC. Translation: CASRQERGYGQYF.

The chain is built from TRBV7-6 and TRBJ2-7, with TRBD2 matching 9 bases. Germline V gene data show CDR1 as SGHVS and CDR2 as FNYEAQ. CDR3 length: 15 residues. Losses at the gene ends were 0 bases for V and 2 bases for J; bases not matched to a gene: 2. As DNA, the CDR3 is TGTGCCAGCAGCTTAGCGCCTAGCGGGACCTACGAGCAGTACTTC. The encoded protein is CASSLAPSGTYEQYF. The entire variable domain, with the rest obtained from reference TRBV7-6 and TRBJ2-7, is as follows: GAGVSQSPRYKVTKRGQDVALRCDPISGHVSLYWYRQALGQGPEFLTYFNYEAQQDKSGLPNDRFSAERPEGSISTLTIQRTEQRDSAMYRCASSLAPSGTYEQYFGPGTRLTVT.

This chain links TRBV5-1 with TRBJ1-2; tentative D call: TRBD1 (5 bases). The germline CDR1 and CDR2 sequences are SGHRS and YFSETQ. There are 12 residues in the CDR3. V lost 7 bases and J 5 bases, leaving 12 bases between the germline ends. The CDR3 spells CASRDPPYGYTF. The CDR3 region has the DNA TGCGCCAGCCGGGACCCGCCTTATGGCTACACCTTC.

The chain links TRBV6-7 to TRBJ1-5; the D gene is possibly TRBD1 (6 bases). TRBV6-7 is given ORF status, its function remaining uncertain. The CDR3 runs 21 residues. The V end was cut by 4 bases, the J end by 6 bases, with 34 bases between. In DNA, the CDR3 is TGTGCCAGCAGTTCCCCAACTCGAGAAGTTACAGGGAGGATAAAGGGTCAGCCCCAGCATTTT. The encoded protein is CASSSPTREVTGRIKGQPQHF.

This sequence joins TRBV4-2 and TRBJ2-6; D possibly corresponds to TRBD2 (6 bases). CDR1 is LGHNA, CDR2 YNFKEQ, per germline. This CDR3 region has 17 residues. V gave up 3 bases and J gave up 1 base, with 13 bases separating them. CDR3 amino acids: CASSQADGTSGANVLTF. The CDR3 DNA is TGTGCCAGCAGCCAGGCGGACGGGACTTCTGGGGCCAACGTCCTGACTTTC.

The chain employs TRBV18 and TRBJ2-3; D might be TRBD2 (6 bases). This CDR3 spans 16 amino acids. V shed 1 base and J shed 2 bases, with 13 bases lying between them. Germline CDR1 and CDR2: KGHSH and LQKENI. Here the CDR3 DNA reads TGTGCCAGCTCACCACTGGGGACTCATCACACAGATACGCAGTATTTT. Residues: CASSPLGTHHTDTQYF.

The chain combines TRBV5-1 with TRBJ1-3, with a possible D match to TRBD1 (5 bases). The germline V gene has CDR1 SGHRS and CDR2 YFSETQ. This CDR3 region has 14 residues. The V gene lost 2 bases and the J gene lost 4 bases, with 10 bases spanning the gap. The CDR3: CASSLGHEGNTIYF. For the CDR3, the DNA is TGCGCCAGCAGCTTAGGACATGAGGGAAACACCATATATTTT.

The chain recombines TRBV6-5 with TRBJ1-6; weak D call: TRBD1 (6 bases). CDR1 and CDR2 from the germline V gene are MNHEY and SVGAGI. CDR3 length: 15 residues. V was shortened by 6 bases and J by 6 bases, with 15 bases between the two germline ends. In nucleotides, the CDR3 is TGTGCCAGCAGCCCCACCCACAGGGCTAATTCACCCCTCCACTTT. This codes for CASSPTHRANSPLHF.

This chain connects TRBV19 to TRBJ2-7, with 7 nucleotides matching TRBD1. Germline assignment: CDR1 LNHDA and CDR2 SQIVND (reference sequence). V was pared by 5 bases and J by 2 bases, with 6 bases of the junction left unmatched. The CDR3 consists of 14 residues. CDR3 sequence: CASSSTGVPYEQYF. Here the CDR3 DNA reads TGTGCCAGTAGTTCCACAGGGGTACCCTACGAGCAGTACTTC.

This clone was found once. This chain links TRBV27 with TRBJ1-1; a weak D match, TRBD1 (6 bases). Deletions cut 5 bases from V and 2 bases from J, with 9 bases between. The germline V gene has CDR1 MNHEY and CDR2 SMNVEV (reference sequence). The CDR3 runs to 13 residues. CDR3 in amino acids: CASSTGSNTEAFF. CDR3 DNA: TGTGCCAGCAGTACAGGGTCCAACACTGAAGCTTTCTTT.

CDR3 in amino acids: CASSLARSISGANVLTF. The CDR3 DNA sequence: TGTGCCAGCAGCTTGGCCAGAAGTATCTCTGGGGCCAACGTCCTGACTTTC. V and J are TRBV5-4 and TRBJ2-6; D gene ambiguous. Germline CDR1 SGHNT, CDR2 YYREEE (reference sequence). The V and J ends lost 0 bases and 0 bases respectively, with 10 bases between them. This CDR3 contains 17 residues.

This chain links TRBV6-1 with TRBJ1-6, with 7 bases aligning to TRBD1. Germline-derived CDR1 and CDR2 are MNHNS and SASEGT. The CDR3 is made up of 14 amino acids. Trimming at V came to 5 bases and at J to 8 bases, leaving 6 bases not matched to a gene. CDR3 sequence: CASSQTGNDSPLHF. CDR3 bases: TGTGCCAGCAGTCAGACAGGGAATGATTCACCCCTCCACTTT.

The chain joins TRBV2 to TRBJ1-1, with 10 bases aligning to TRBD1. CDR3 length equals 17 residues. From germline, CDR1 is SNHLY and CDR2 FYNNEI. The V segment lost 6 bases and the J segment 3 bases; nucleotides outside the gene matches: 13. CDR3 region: CASSGPGQGNMYTEAFF. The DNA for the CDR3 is TGTGCCAGCAGCGGACCGGGACAGGGGAATATGTACACTGAAGCTTTCTTT.